This is a list of T cell receptor beta chains from one sample in a study of T cells in Graves' hyperthyroidism and ophthalmopathy. TCRdb called the multiplex PCR reads again in MiXCR, with one record for every CDR3 protein. The table has approximately 600,000 distinct CDR3 sequences, less than 25% seen once; the top ten hold 30% to 40%. The sample consisted of blood. These receptors originate from a man aged 25 to 40 with Graves' ophthalmopathy. Both conserved end residues are part of each CDR3. Fields, in order: D gene, clone size, V gene, J gene, CDR3 DNA, CDR3 protein. A D gene is named only where the DNA matches it firmly. Clone size appears in some rows only: once, few, many, or a class for an expanded clone.

d_gene: TRBD1; abundance: .; v_gene: TRBV10-3; j_gene: TRBJ2-3; CDR3nt: TGTGCCATCAGTGAGAGAGAGGGGGCGCGATCTCAGTATTTT; CDR3aa: CAISEREGARSQYF
d_gene: TRBD1; abundance: .; v_gene: TRBV29-1; j_gene: TRBJ1-4; CDR3nt: TGCAGCGCCGCTTACGACAGGGTACGGAATAATGAAAAACTGTTTTTT; CDR3aa: CSAAYDRVRNNEKLFF
d_gene: .; abundance: .; v_gene: TRBV10-3; j_gene: TRBJ2-1; CDR3nt: TGTGCCATCAGTGAGTCGGTGGCGGGCGGAACAGTCACTGAGCAGTTCTTC; CDR3aa: CAISESVAGGTVTEQFF
d_gene: .; abundance: many; v_gene: TRBV5-1; j_gene: TRBJ2-7; CDR3nt: TGCGCCAGCAGCTTGGGGCAGGGCCACGAGCAGTACTTC; CDR3aa: CASSLGQGHEQYF
d_gene: TRBD1; abundance: many; v_gene: TRBV2; j_gene: TRBJ1-5; CDR3nt: TGTGCCAGCAGTGAAGGGACAGGGTCAAATCAGCCCCAGCATTTT; CDR3aa: CASSEGTGSNQPQHF
d_gene: .; abundance: .; v_gene: TRBV28; j_gene: TRBJ2-4; CDR3nt: TGTGCCAGCAGTTTCTTGGGGGGAGCGAAAAACATTCAGTACTTC; CDR3aa: CASSFLGGAKNIQYF
d_gene: .; abundance: .; v_gene: TRBV7-2; j_gene: TRBJ2-7; CDR3nt: TGTGCCAGCAGCTTAGGGAGGGCCCTCTCCTACGAGCAGTACTTC; CDR3aa: CASSLGRALSYEQYF
d_gene: TRBD2; abundance: .; v_gene: TRBV6-5; j_gene: TRBJ2-2; CDR3nt: TGTGCCAGCAGTTCACTAGCGTCAGCGGCTGGGCGGGAGCTGTTTTTT; CDR3aa: CASSSLASAAGRELFF
d_gene: .; abundance: .; v_gene: TRBV7-2; j_gene: TRBJ2-1; CDR3nt: TGTGCCAGCAGCTTAGCCGTACAGGGCAGGGATGAGCAGTTCTTC; CDR3aa: CASSLAVQGRDEQFF
d_gene: .; abundance: .; v_gene: TRBV7-8; j_gene: TRBJ1-4; CDR3nt: TGTGCCAGCAGCTTAATGGACGTTCCTTTAGAACTGTTTTTT; CDR3aa: CASSLMDVPLELFF
d_gene: .; abundance: .; v_gene: TRBV27; j_gene: TRBJ2-7; CDR3nt: TGTGCCAGCAGTTTGGGGGGTTCCCCTCCCTACGAGCAGTACTTC; CDR3aa: CASSLGGSPPYEQYF
d_gene: TRBD1; abundance: once; v_gene: TRBV18; j_gene: TRBJ1-6; CDR3nt: TGTGCCAGCTCCCTATCGACAGGGGGCTTTAATTCACCCCTCCACTTT; CDR3aa: CASSLSTGGFNSPLHF
d_gene: .; abundance: many; v_gene: TRBV3-1; j_gene: TRBJ2-3; CDR3nt: TGTGCCAGCAGCCAAGCGGGAACAGATACGCAGTATTTT; CDR3aa: CASSQAGTDTQYF
d_gene: .; abundance: .; v_gene: TRBV5-1; j_gene: TRBJ2-3; CDR3nt: TGCGCCAGCAGCTCAGGACAGACGTTTAACACAGATACGCAGTATTTT; CDR3aa: CASSSGQTFNTDTQYF
d_gene: TRBD2; abundance: .; v_gene: TRBV6-1; j_gene: TRBJ2-2; CDR3nt: TGTGCCAGCAGTAACGGACTAGCGAGGAACACCGGGGAGCTGTTCTTT; CDR3aa: CASSNGLARNTGELFF
d_gene: TRBD2; abundance: few; v_gene: TRBV30; j_gene: TRBJ2-7; CDR3nt: TGTGCCTGGAGTGTTAAGCGGGAGGGGCGGGAGCAGTACTTC; CDR3aa: CAWSVKREGREQYF
d_gene: TRBD2; abundance: many; v_gene: TRBV11-2; j_gene: TRBJ2-1; CDR3nt: TGTGCCAGCAGCTGGACTAGCGGGAGCCCCTACAATGAGCAGTTCTTC; CDR3aa: CASSWTSGSPYNEQFF
d_gene: .; abundance: many; v_gene: TRBV4-1; j_gene: TRBJ2-7; CDR3nt: TGCGCCAGCAGCCAACTCGACCCCACCGGAAGTGGAGCCTACGAGCAGTACTTC; CDR3aa: CASSQLDPTGSGAYEQYF
d_gene: .; abundance: .; v_gene: TRBV7-3; j_gene: TRBJ2-5; CDR3nt: TGTGCCAGCAGCTTAACTTGGCAAGAGACCCAGTACTTC; CDR3aa: CASSLTWQETQYF
d_gene: .; abundance: .; v_gene: TRBV28; j_gene: TRBJ2-1; CDR3nt: TGTGCCAGCAGGAAATCGACAGACAATGAGCAGTTCTTC; CDR3aa: CASRKSTDNEQFF
d_gene: TRBD2; abundance: .; v_gene: TRBV28; j_gene: TRBJ2-3; CDR3nt: TGTGCCAGCAGAATCCCGGGACTAGCGGGAGTGGATACGCAGTATTTT; CDR3aa: CASRIPGLAGVDTQYF
d_gene: .; abundance: .; v_gene: TRBV5-8; j_gene: TRBJ1-4; CDR3nt: TGTGCCAGCAGGACCGCGGGGAGCGAAAAACTGTTTTTT; CDR3aa: CASRTAGSEKLFF
d_gene: TRBD1; abundance: .; v_gene: TRBV28; j_gene: TRBJ2-7; CDR3nt: TGTGCCAGCCTTGACAGGGTCAACGAGCAGTACTTC; CDR3aa: CASLDRVNEQYF
d_gene: TRBD2; abundance: few; v_gene: TRBV14; j_gene: TRBJ2-7; CDR3nt: TGTGCCAGCAGCCAAGGGTCATGGACTAGCGGGAGCCACGAGCAGTACTTC; CDR3aa: CASSQGSWTSGSHEQYF
d_gene: TRBD2; abundance: .; v_gene: TRBV27; j_gene: TRBJ2-1; CDR3nt: TGTGCCAGCAGCGGACTAGACGGTGACAATGAGCAGTTCTTC; CDR3aa: CASSGLDGDNEQFF
d_gene: .; abundance: .; v_gene: TRBV7-9; j_gene: TRBJ2-5; CDR3nt: TGTGCCAGCAGCTTAAGTCGAGTAGAGGCCCAGTACTTC; CDR3aa: CASSLSRVEAQYF
d_gene: .; abundance: .; v_gene: TRBV6-1; j_gene: TRBJ2-7; CDR3nt: TGTGCCAGCAGTGTACACTACGAGCAGTACTTC; CDR3aa: CASSVHYEQYF
d_gene: TRBD1; abundance: many; v_gene: TRBV28; j_gene: TRBJ2-1; CDR3nt: TGTGCCAGCAGCTCGAACGGACAGGGGGCCTTCAATGAGCAGTTCTTC; CDR3aa: CASSSNGQGAFNEQFF
d_gene: .; abundance: many; v_gene: TRBV2; j_gene: TRBJ1-5; CDR3nt: TGTGCCAGCAGTGGAGAAGGGGATCAGCCCCAGCATTTT; CDR3aa: CASSGEGDQPQHF
d_gene: .; abundance: .; v_gene: TRBV19; j_gene: TRBJ1-1; CDR3nt: TGTGCCAGTAGTAGACCGGGACTTGGGGACACTGAAGCTTTCTTT; CDR3aa: CASSRPGLGDTEAFF
d_gene: .; abundance: few; v_gene: TRBV6-2/TRBV6-3; j_gene: TRBJ2-5; CDR3nt: TGTGCCAGCAGTTACCCAGCTTGGGAAGAGACCCAGTACTTC; CDR3aa: CASSYPAWEETQYF
d_gene: TRBD1; abundance: .; v_gene: TRBV7-9; j_gene: TRBJ2-3; CDR3nt: TGTGCCAGCAGCAGATCGACAGGGACCACAGATACGCAGTATTTT; CDR3aa: CASSRSTGTTDTQYF
d_gene: .; abundance: few; v_gene: TRBV12-3/TRBV12-4; j_gene: TRBJ2-6; CDR3nt: TGTGCCAGCATCTTAGGAGGGACTGGGGCCAACGTCCTGACTTTC; CDR3aa: CASILGGTGANVLTF
d_gene: TRBD2; abundance: few; v_gene: TRBV9; j_gene: TRBJ2-1; CDR3nt: TGTGCCAGCAGCGTAGTGGCGCGGGGGGCGGGAGGGCTCAATGAGCAGTTCTTC; CDR3aa: CASSVVARGAGGLNEQFF
d_gene: .; abundance: few; v_gene: TRBV7-2; j_gene: TRBJ2-2; CDR3nt: TGTGCCAGCAGCTTAGTTTGGGACGCCGGGGAGCTGTTTTTT; CDR3aa: CASSLVWDAGELFF
d_gene: .; abundance: .; v_gene: TRBV4-2; j_gene: TRBJ2-1; CDR3nt: TGTGCCAGCAGCCAAGATCACTACAATGAGCAGTTCTTC; CDR3aa: CASSQDHYNEQFF
d_gene: .; abundance: .; v_gene: TRBV12-3/TRBV12-4; j_gene: TRBJ1-1; CDR3nt: TGTGCCAGCAGTTTAACTGTCCCTGAAGCTTTCTTT; CDR3aa: CASSLTVPEAFF
d_gene: TRBD2; abundance: .; v_gene: TRBV5-8; j_gene: TRBJ2-1; CDR3nt: TGTGCCAGCAGTTCTAGCGGGAGTCCGTTCTTC; CDR3aa: CASSSSGSPFF
d_gene: TRBD1; abundance: few; v_gene: TRBV12-3/TRBV12-4; j_gene: TRBJ1-6; CDR3nt: TGTGCCAGCAGTCCCGGACAGGGCCTTTATAATTCACCCCTCCACTTT; CDR3aa: CASSPGQGLYNSPLHF
d_gene: .; abundance: .; v_gene: TRBV12-3/TRBV12-4; j_gene: TRBJ2-7; CDR3nt: TGTGCCAGCAGTTTAAGGGGCCCTCCACCCGACTGCGAGCAGTACTTC; CDR3aa: CASSLRGPPPDCEQYF
d_gene: .; abundance: .; v_gene: TRBV28; j_gene: TRBJ1-5; CDR3nt: TGTGCCAGCAGGCCCAGGTTGGCAGTCGTAAATCAGCCCCAGCATTTT; CDR3aa: CASRPRLAVVNQPQHF
d_gene: .; abundance: .; v_gene: TRBV27; j_gene: TRBJ2-4; CDR3nt: TGTGCCAGCAGTTTATCACCCAAAAACATTCAGTACTTC; CDR3aa: CASSLSPKNIQYF
d_gene: TRBD1; abundance: .; v_gene: TRBV5-6; j_gene: TRBJ1-1; CDR3nt: TGTGCCAGCAGCTCGGGGGACAGGCTCTTTGAAGCTTTCTTT; CDR3aa: CASSSGDRLFEAFF
d_gene: .; abundance: .; v_gene: TRBV20-1; j_gene: TRBJ1-1; CDR3nt: TGCAGTGCTCTTGGGGCAGGACGATTACAAATAAGGTGGAACACTGAAGCTTTCTTT; CDR3aa: CSALGAGRLQIRWNTEAFF
d_gene: .; abundance: .; v_gene: TRBV6-2/TRBV6-3; j_gene: TRBJ1-1; CDR3nt: TGTGCCAGCAGATTCCGCTGGAACACTGAAGCTTTCTTT; CDR3aa: CASRFRWNTEAFF
d_gene: .; abundance: many; v_gene: TRBV20-1; j_gene: TRBJ2-1; CDR3nt: TGCAGTGCCCCAGGGGGGGGCTCGGGATCTCTGATCTATGAGCAGTTCTTC; CDR3aa: CSAPGGGSGSLIYEQFF
d_gene: TRBD2; abundance: many; v_gene: TRBV12-3/TRBV12-4; j_gene: TRBJ2-1; CDR3nt: TGTGCCAGCCGGGAGGCCGGATACAATGAGCAGTTCTTC; CDR3aa: CASREAGYNEQFF
d_gene: .; abundance: many; v_gene: TRBV5-1; j_gene: TRBJ1-5; CDR3nt: TGCGCCAGCAGCTTGGGCGGGACATACAATCAGCCCCAGCATTTT; CDR3aa: CASSLGGTYNQPQHF
d_gene: .; abundance: few; v_gene: TRBV28; j_gene: TRBJ2-3; CDR3nt: TGTGCCAGCAGTGGGCAGGCCCCAGATACGCAGTATTTT; CDR3aa: CASSGQAPDTQYF